The T cell receptor (beta chain) described here comes from a study of CD8+ T cells in alopecia areata. For the study at large: Treated patients were dosed with oral tofacitinib, taking 5 to 10 mg twice daily. For treated patients, severity scores reflected the percentage of scalp area affected.

Following RNA extraction, reverse transcription yielded cDNA that acted as the sequencing template. Produced via immunoSEQ multiplex PCR; TCRdb's table is partial and in-frame only. This repertoire shows about 210,000 clones, more than 45% found once; its top ten account for around 1.4%. Treatment noted: oral pan-JAK inhibitor, 5-10 mg twice daily. This clone was seen a handful of times. Germline lookup yields CDR1 KGHSH and CDR2 LQKENI. The V gene lost 4 bases and the J gene lost 3 bases, with 3 bases spanning the gap. The CDR3 is 11 residues long. This TCR derives from a human donor with alopecia areata. J is TRBJ2-5 and V is TRBV18; D not resolved. The source was CD4+ T cells sorted from blood, collected at week 4, from a patient treated with tofacitinib. This CDR3 is CASSQKETQYF. The CDR3 coding sequence is TGTGCCAGCTCACAGAAAGAGACCCAGTACTTC.